Given below is one TCR beta chain in context. V gave up 4 bases and J gave up 6 bases; unmatched junction bases: 11. CDR3 length: 16 residues. Germline CDR1 reads LNHNV; CDR2 reads YYDKDF (reference sequence). This record comes from a study of blood T cell repertoires in COVID-19. Study overall: COVID-19 samples, acute and convalescent, were from the United States, Italy and Spain. From T cells, B-cell-depleted T cells, or PBMCs came the material, which was cDNA or gDNA.

Sequencing was performed with immunoSEQ multiplex PCR; in TCRdb, only in-frame clones are kept and a portion is missing. The sample has over 45,000 clones; around 91% are singletons. The sequencing input was peripheral blood. This clonotype originated in a woman in her sixties with active COVID-19. The chain combines TRBV15 with TRBJ2-3; 9 positions agree with TRBD2. The CDR3 nucleotides read TGTGCCACCAGCAAAGTACTAAGCGGGGGGCAGGATACGCAGTATTTT. It encodes CATSKVLSGGQDTQYF.